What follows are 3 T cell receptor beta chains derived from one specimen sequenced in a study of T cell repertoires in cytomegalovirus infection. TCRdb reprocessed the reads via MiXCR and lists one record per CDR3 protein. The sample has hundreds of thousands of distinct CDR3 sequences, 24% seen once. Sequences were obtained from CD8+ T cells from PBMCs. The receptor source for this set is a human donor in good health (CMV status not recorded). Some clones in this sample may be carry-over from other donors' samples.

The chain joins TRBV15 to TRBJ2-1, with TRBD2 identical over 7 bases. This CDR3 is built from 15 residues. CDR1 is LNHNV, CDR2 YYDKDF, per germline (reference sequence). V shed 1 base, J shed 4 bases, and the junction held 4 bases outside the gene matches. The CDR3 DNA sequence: TGTGCCACCAGCAGAGTCCGGGAGGTATACAATGAGCAGTTCTTC. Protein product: CATSRVREVYNEQFF.

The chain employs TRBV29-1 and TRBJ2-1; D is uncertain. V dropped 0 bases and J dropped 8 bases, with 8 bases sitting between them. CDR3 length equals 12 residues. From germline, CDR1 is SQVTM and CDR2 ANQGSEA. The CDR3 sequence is CSVEERTDEQFF. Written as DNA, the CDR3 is TGCAGCGTTGAAGAGCGGACCGATGAGCAGTTCTTC.

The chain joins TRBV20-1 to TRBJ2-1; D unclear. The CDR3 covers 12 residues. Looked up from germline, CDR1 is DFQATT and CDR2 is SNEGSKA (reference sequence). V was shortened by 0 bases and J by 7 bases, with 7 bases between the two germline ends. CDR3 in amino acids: CSARELRNEQFF. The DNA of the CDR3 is TGCAGTGCTAGAGAGCTTAGGAATGAGCAGTTCTTC.